Each of the 25 T cell receptor beta chains below was sequenced from the same sample in a study of cytomegalovirus exposure and HLA in healthy donors. Amplification used 60 Vbeta primers and 13 Jbeta primers. Profiling relied on immunoSEQ multiplex PCR, and the TCRdb table lists in-frame clones only, not all of them. The sample yields 69,000 or so clones, around 76% seen once. Material for sequencing was PBMCs. These receptors were collected from a man between 18 and 29 years old in good health and CMV-seronegative.

This chain links TRBV6-1 with TRBJ2-2, with D hard to call. The CDR3 totals 15 residues. V gave up 4 bases and J gave up 0 bases, with 9 bases separating them. CDR1 MNHNS and CDR2 SASEGT come from the germline V gene. CDR3 in amino acids: CASSGRLANTGELFF. DNA of the CDR3: TGTGCCAGCAGTGGAAGACTCGCGAACACCGGGGAGCTGTTTTTT.

The chain recombines TRBV2 with TRBJ1-2; no definite D call. Germline V CDR1 and CDR2: SNHLY, FYNNEI. The CDR3 loop spans 13 amino acids. Trimming pared 10 bases from V and 7 bases from J, leaving 19 bases between. For the CDR3, the DNA is TGTGCCACCCTACTTCAAACCCGCTCTGGCTACACCTTC. Its protein is CATLLQTRSGYTF.

This chain links TRBV19 with TRBJ2-2; TRBD2 matches at 7 bases. V was pared by 1 base and J by 4 bases, with 6 bases of the junction left unmatched. Germline V gene sequence: CDR1 LNHDA, CDR2 SQIVND (reference sequence). CDR3 length equals 16 residues. CDR3 DNA sequence: TGTGCCAGTAGTATAGGGTGGCGGGGGAGCACCGGGGAGCTGTTTTTT. It encodes CASSIGWRGSTGELFF.

The J gene is TRBJ1-2, the V gene TRBV6-6, with a tentative D call TRBD1 (5 bases). V was pared by 2 bases and J by 7 bases, with 20 bases between. Germline lookup yields CDR1 MNHNY and CDR2 SVGAGI (reference sequence). CDR3 length equals 16 residues. The CDR3 sequence is CASSYNPSQGSSGYTF. The CDR3 DNA reads as TGTGCCAGCAGTTACAACCCCTCCCAGGGTTCCAGTGGCTACACCTTC.

The rearrangement uses TRBV5-8 and TRBJ1-1; perhaps TRBD1 as D (5 bases). CDR1 SGHTS and CDR2 YDEGEE come from the germline V gene. The CDR3 sequence is 13 residues long. V was cut by 4 bases and J by 1 base, with 8 bases left in between. The CDR3 DNA is TGTGCCAGCAGCCGACAGAAGAACACTGAAGCTTTCTTT. Its translation is CASSRQKNTEAFF.

The CDR3 DNA reads TGCGCCAGCAGCCAAGATTTGGCCAATTCACCCCTCCACTTT. Its translation: CASSQDLANSPLHF. This sequence joins TRBV4-3 and TRBJ1-6; D not certain. The CDR3 has 14 amino acids. CDR1 is LGHNA, CDR2 YSLEER, per germline. The germline V and J ends were trimmed by 0 bases and 7 bases, with 7 bases remaining between them.

The V call is TRBV6-5, the J call TRBJ2-6; TRBD2 agrees at 8 bases. Germline V lookup: CDR1 MNHEY, CDR2 SVGAGI. V shed 6 bases, J shed 3 bases, and the junction held 4 bases outside the gene matches. This CDR3 comprises 15 residues. For the CDR3, the DNA is TGTGCCAGCAGACGGAGCGGGGGTGGGGCCAACGTCCTGACTTTC. The encoded protein is CASRRSGGGANVLTF.

The V gene is TRBV4-3, the J gene TRBJ2-5; a possible D gene is TRBD1 (5 bases). CDR1 is LGHNA and CDR2 is YSLEER in the germline V gene. V lost 0 bases to trimming and J lost 4 bases, with 15 bases between them. This CDR3 has 16 amino acids. In DNA form, the CDR3 reads TGCGCCAGCAGCCAAGATTGGGGCGGAAGACGAGAGACCCAGTACTTC. Protein product: CASSQDWGGRRETQYF.

The chain combines TRBV30 with TRBJ1-6; no clear D. The germline CDR1 and CDR2 sequences are GTSNPN and SVGIG (reference sequence). CDR3 length: 13 residues. Trimming cost V 5 bases and J 8 bases, with 13 bases left between them. The CDR3 DNA is TGTGCCTGGTCCCAGGAGGAGGATTCACCCCTCCACTTT. Protein: CAWSQEEDSPLHF.

As for this clone: At one end the junction does not follow the germline gene, possibly because of a read error. The gene calls are TRBV7-9 and TRBJ2-7; D remains ambiguous. This CDR3 comprises 12 residues. In germline, CDR1 is SEHNR, CDR2 FQNEAQ (reference sequence). The CDR3 region is CSSSLTGFEQYF. As DNA, the CDR3 is TGTTCCAGCAGCCTAACGGGTTTCGAGCAGTACTTC.

This sequence joins TRBV7-8 and TRBJ2-1, with 10 nucleotides matching TRBD2. This CDR3 comprises 17 residues. J gave up 2 bases and V 3 bases, and 7 bases lay outside the gene matches. From germline, CDR1 is SGHVS and CDR2 FQNEAQ. CDR3 sequence (DNA): TGTGCCAGCAGCTTGCCGGCTAGCGGGGGAACCTACAATGAGCAGTTCTTC. Protein: CASSLPASGGTYNEQFF. The full variable domain, with the rest looked up from reference TRBV7-8 and TRBJ2-1, is GAGVSQSPRYKVAKRGQDVALRCDPISGHVSLFWYQQALGQGPEFLTYFQNEAQLDKSGLPSDRFFAERPEGSVSTLKIQRTQQEDSAVYLCASSLPASGGTYNEQFFGPGTRLTVL.

The rearrangement links TRBV5-5 to TRBJ1-2, with D unclear. Looked up from germline, CDR1 is SGHKS and CDR2 is YYEKEE (reference sequence). This CDR3 region has 13 residues. The V gene lost 0 bases and the J gene lost 2 bases, with 5 bases spanning the gap. The CDR3 here is CASSLERNYGYTF. CDR3 DNA: TGTGCCAGCAGCTTGGAGCGAAACTATGGCTACACCTTC.

This clone was detected a few times. The chain has TRBV27 and TRBJ2-1; D is unresolved. Deletions cut 0 bases from V and 5 bases from J, with 5 bases between. Germline lookup yields CDR1 MNHEY and CDR2 SMNVEV (reference sequence). There are 13 residues in the CDR3. The CDR3 coding sequence is TGTGCCAGCAGTTTATCGCAGGACAATGAGCAGTTCTTC. As protein: CASSLSQDNEQFF.

The V call is TRBV30, the J call TRBJ1-2, with TRBD1 matching over 7 bases. CDR1 GTSNPN and CDR2 SVGIG come from the germline V gene (reference sequence). The CDR3 sequence is 14 residues long. J was trimmed by 5 bases and V by 6 bases; bases with no gene match: 12. CDR3 nucleotides: TGTGCCTGCCACAGGGGCTCGAATGAGTATGGCTACACCTTC. It translates to CACHRGSNEYGYTF.

The J gene is TRBJ2-1, the V gene TRBV27; D is undetermined. Between the trimmed V and J ends, which lost 4 bases and 5 bases, there was a span of 12 bases. CDR1 is MNHEY and CDR2 is SMNVEV in the germline V gene (reference sequence). CDR3 length: 14 amino acids. The CDR3 here is CASSSIAPHNEQFF. CDR3 DNA: TGTGCCAGCAGTTCTATCGCCCCCCACAATGAGCAGTTCTTC.

Only one count was recorded for this clone. The DNA is omitted, as the CDR3 cannot be located on it reliably, and the CDR3 follows TCRdb's listing. The V and J genes are TRBV21-1 and TRBJ1-5; TRBD1 was called by the table and not checked on the DNA. TRBV21-1 is termed a pseudogene. The length of the CDR3 is 15 amino acids, counting both ends. The CDR3 reads CASKVGQGARQPQHF.

The rearrangement joins TRBV5-1 to TRBJ2-1; 13 nucleotides align to TRBD2. Trimming took 6 bases from V and 9 from J; bases not matched to a gene: 12. The CDR3 has 16 residues. Germline V gives CDR1 SGHRS, CDR2 YFSETQ. The CDR3 DNA is TGCGCCAGCACAAAAGGACTAGCGGGGGTTCAGGGTGAGCAGTTCTTC. The encoded protein is CASTKGLAGVQGEQFF.

V usage is TRBV28 and J usage is TRBJ1-2; perhaps TRBD1 as D (5 bases). The CDR3 is made up of 15 amino acids. Between the trimmed V and J ends, which lost 8 bases and 6 bases, there was a span of 22 bases. Germline CDR1 reads MDHEN; CDR2 reads SYDVKM. The CDR3 DNA is TGTGCCAGCCTTTGGGGGGATAGGGGCGGAGATGGCTACACCTTC. This gives the protein CASLWGDRGGDGYTF.

The rearrangement links TRBV9 to TRBJ2-1; TRBD2 aligns across 13 bases. Trimming removed 7 bases from V and 6 bases from J; junction bases left unmatched: 1. This CDR3 is 13 amino acids long. Germline lookup yields CDR1 SGDLS and CDR2 YYNGEE. The CDR3: CASGTSGVNEQFF. The DNA of the CDR3 is TGTGCCAGCGGGACTAGCGGGGTCAATGAGCAGTTCTTC. Full variable domain (outside the CDR3, taken from reference TRBV9 and TRBJ2-1): DSGVTQTPKHLITATGQRVTLRCSPRSGDLSVYWYQQSLDQGLQFLIQYYNGEERAKGNILERFSAQQFPDLHSELNLSSLELGDSALYFCASGTSGVNEQFFGPGTRLTVL.

This clone was observed a handful of times. V and J are TRBV28 and TRBJ1-1; 8 nucleotides align to TRBD1. The ends lost 6 bases at V and 1 base at J; junction bases unmatched: 4. CDR1 MDHEN and CDR2 SYDVKM come from the germline V gene. The CDR3 has 14 amino acids. The CDR3 sequence: CASSLGQGNTEAFF. The CDR3, as DNA: TGTGCCAGCAGCCTCGGACAGGGGAACACTGAAGCTTTCTTT.

The chain joins TRBV5-1 to TRBJ1-2; D possibly corresponds to TRBD1 (5 bases). The V end lost 0 bases, the J end lost 6 bases, and 9 bases lay between the germline ends. The CDR3 totals 13 residues. The V gene's germline CDR1 is SGHRS and CDR2 YFSETQ. The CDR3 region is CASSLEGTHGYTF. The CDR3 DNA reads as TGCGCCAGCAGCTTGGAAGGGACTCATGGCTACACCTTC.

The chain couples TRBV4-3 to TRBJ1-2; possibly TRBD1 for D (6 bases). The CDR3 sequence is 16 residues long. V lost 3 bases and J 2 bases, leaving 16 bases between the germline ends. Germline V gene lookup returns CDR1 LGHNA and CDR2 YSLEER. For the CDR3, the DNA is TGCGCCAGCAGCCAGGCCGCGGTACAGGGAAACTATGGCTACACCTTC. Its translation is CASSQAAVQGNYGYTF.

In this sample, this clone turned up once. The rearrangement joins TRBV28 to TRBJ1-1, with 7 bases identical to TRBD1. Germline lookup yields CDR1 MDHEN and CDR2 SYDVKM. CDR3 size: 12 residues. V was pared by 6 bases and J by 10 bases, with 8 bases of the junction left unmatched. The chain's CDR3 is CASSHQGEGAFF. In nucleotides, the CDR3 is TGTGCCAGCAGCCACCAGGGGGAAGGAGCTTTCTTT.

The V and J genes are TRBV2 and TRBJ2-1; the match to TRBD2 covers 10 bases. V trimming: 5 bases; J trimming: 3 bases; junction bases outside the gene matches: 16. Per the germline V gene, CDR1 is SNHLY and CDR2 is FYNNEI. The CDR3 contains 19 residues. DNA for the CDR3: TGTGCCAGCAGTCCCCTAGGACTAGCGGCTAAAGGGAACTACAATGAGCAGTTCTTC. Its translation is CASSPLGLAAKGNYNEQFF.

V gene TRBV6-6 combines with J gene TRBJ1-4; TRBD1 matches 10 bases. This CDR3 has 15 residues. The V gene end was trimmed by 5 bases and the J gene end by 4 bases; junction bases not matched to a gene: 4. Germline V lookup: CDR1 MNHNY, CDR2 SVGAGI (reference sequence). The CDR3 nucleotides read TGTGCCAGCAGTGGCAGGGACAGGGGTAATGAAAAACTGTTTTTT. This gives the protein CASSGRDRGNEKLFF.